One and the same sample provided the 24 T cell receptor beta chains below, sequenced in a study of T cells in lung cancer brain metastases. Profiling relied on immunoSEQ multiplex PCR, and the TCRdb table lists in-frame clones only, not all of them. The sample lists a few thousand clones; 85% to 90% were seen once. Sequenced material: tumor tissue from the primary lung tumor. These receptors originate from a man in his sixties with non-small cell lung cancer.

The chain is built from TRBV6-6 and TRBJ1-6; D not resolved. The CDR3 spans 13 residues. V was trimmed by 4 bases and J by 7 bases, leaving 8 bases between them. Germline V lookup: CDR1 MNHNY, CDR2 SVGAGI (reference sequence). The CDR3 coding sequence is TGTGCCAGCAGTTCTTCTGAGAATTCACCCCTCCACTTT. This gives the protein CASSSSENSPLHF.

The chain combines TRBV19 with TRBJ1-2; TRBD1 aligns across 10 bases. Germline lookup yields CDR1 LNHDA and CDR2 SQIVND (reference sequence). The CDR3 length is 14 residues. The J segment lost 4 bases and the V segment lost 6 bases, leaving 5 bases of the junction unmatched. The CDR3, as DNA: TGTGCCAGTAGGACAGGGGGCGTTGGCTATGGCTACACCTTC. This sequence encodes CASRTGGVGYGYTF.

The chain recombines TRBV6-6 with TRBJ2-2; D is possibly TRBD2 (6 bases). Germline assignment: CDR1 MNHNY and CDR2 SVGAGI (reference sequence). The CDR3 has 12 residues. V gave up 11 bases and J gave up 6 bases, with 13 bases separating them. CDR3 residues: CAAWRGSGELFF. In nucleotides, the CDR3 is TGTGCCGCATGGCGGGGCTCCGGGGAGCTGTTTTTT.

This chain joins TRBV20-1 and TRBJ1-2; perhaps TRBD1 as D (6 bases). Germline-derived CDR1 and CDR2 are DFQATT and SNEGSKA (reference sequence). The CDR3 has 11 residues. Trimming removed 4 bases at V and 3 bases at J, with 6 bases between. As DNA, the CDR3 is TGCAGTGCTACAGGGGACTATGGCTACACCTTC. It translates to CSATGDYGYTF.

This sequence joins TRBV5-1 and TRBJ1-1, with D maybe TRBD1 (5 bases). The CDR3 loop spans 15 amino acids. CDR1 is SGHRS, CDR2 YFSETQ, per germline. V lost 0 bases, J lost 8 bases, and 17 bases lay in between. CDR3 bases: TGCGCCAGCAGCTTGGTTGGCCAGGGAATTCAAGAAGCTTTCTTT. Its protein is CASSLVGQGIQEAFF.

The chain is built from TRBV19 and TRBJ1-5; perhaps TRBD1 as D (5 bases). V was trimmed by 0 bases and J by 3 bases, leaving 9 bases between them. Germline lookup yields CDR1 LNHDA and CDR2 SQIVND (reference sequence). This CDR3 is built from 15 residues. CDR3 residues: CASSIDWDPNQPQHF. Written as DNA, the CDR3 is TGTGCCAGTAGTATAGATTGGGACCCCAATCAGCCCCAGCATTTT.

The chain recombines TRBV13 with TRBJ1-1; D is undetermined. Deletions cut 4 bases from V and 6 bases from J, with 15 bases between. The CDR3 loop spans 14 amino acids. CDR1 and CDR2 (germline): PRHDT, FYEKMQ (reference sequence). CDR3 nucleotides: TGTGCCAGCAGCTCAGACGACGGAGCCCCTGAAGCTTTCTTT. As protein: CASSSDDGAPEAFF.

This chain connects TRBV2 to TRBJ2-2; 9 positions match TRBD2. Trimming at V came to 3 bases and at J to 8 bases, leaving 4 bases not matched to a gene. Germline CDR1 SNHLY, CDR2 FYNNEI. This CDR3 spans 14 amino acids. The CDR3 region has the DNA TGTGCCAGCAGTGACGGGACTAGCATGGGGGAGCTGTTTTTT. It codes for CASSDGTSMGELFF.

This chain links TRBV7-8 with TRBJ1-5; tentative D call: TRBD1 (6 bases). The germline V gene has CDR1 SGHVS and CDR2 FQNEAQ. Between the trimmed V and J ends, which lost 2 bases and 6 bases, there was a span of 14 bases. There are 15 residues in the CDR3. The CDR3 region is CASSLQRGASQPQHF. Here the CDR3 DNA reads TGTGCCAGCAGCTTACAACGGGGGGCGAGTCAGCCCCAGCATTTT.

The chain links TRBV7-8 to TRBJ2-7; perhaps TRBD1 as D (6 bases). The CDR3 sequence is 15 residues long. CDR1 is SGHVS, CDR2 FQNEAQ, per germline. V was shortened by 3 bases and J by 2 bases, with 14 bases between the two germline ends. Written as DNA, the CDR3 is TGTGCCAGCAGCTTCTCCCAGGGGCGAACCTACGAGCAGTACTTC. It codes for CASSFSQGRTYEQYF.

This chain links TRBV4-1 with TRBJ1-2, with no clear D. The CDR3 loop spans 18 amino acids. Germline CDR1 is MGHRA and CDR2 is YSYEKL. Between the trimmed V and J ends, which lost 0 bases and 0 bases, there was a span of 17 bases. CDR3 sequence reads: CASSQDQGKAAPNYGYTF. The CDR3 DNA follows: TGCGCCAGCAGCCAAGATCAAGGAAAAGCTGCGCCTAACTATGGCTACACCTTC.

The chain employs TRBV5-1 and TRBJ1-5; tentatively, D is TRBD1 (5 bases). The germline CDR1 and CDR2 sequences are SGHRS and YFSETQ. The V end was cut by 5 bases, the J end by 5 bases, with 20 bases between. The CDR3 runs 16 residues. CDR3 in amino acids: CASSPRLDRLYQPQHF. CDR3 sequence (DNA): TGCGCCAGCAGTCCGCGTCTTGACAGACTTTATCAGCCCCAGCATTTT.

Here the CDR3 reads CASRVHRENTEAFF. In DNA, the CDR3 is TGTGCCAGCAGGGTTCACCGGGAGAACACTGAAGCTTTCTTT. The chain is built from TRBV2 and TRBJ1-1; no firm D call. The ends were cut back, 6 bases at V and 1 base at J, with 12 bases in the middle. Germline assignment: CDR1 SNHLY and CDR2 FYNNEI. This CDR3 has 14 amino acids. Combining the CDR3 with reference TRBV2 and TRBJ1-1 gives the whole variable domain EPEVTQTPSHQVTQMGQEVILRCVPISNHLYFYWYRQILGQKVEFLVSFYNNEISEKSEIFDDQFSVERPDGSNFTLKIRSTKLEDSAMYFCASRVHRENTEAFFGQGTRLTVV.

V is TRBV14 and J is TRBJ1-1; no reliable D call. The CDR3 has 15 amino acids. Germline CDR1 and CDR2: SGHDN and FVKESK. Trimming cost V 1 base and J 1 base, with 10 bases left between them. The DNA for the CDR3 is TGTGCCAGCAGCCAAGTGAAAGGGTGGAACACTGAAGCTTTCTTT. Its translation is CASSQVKGWNTEAFF.

The chain links TRBV19 to TRBJ1-4; TRBD1 is a possible D gene (5 bases). This CDR3 is 15 amino acids long. Trimming pared 6 bases from V and 0 bases from J, leaving 11 bases between. Germline lookup yields CDR1 LNHDA and CDR2 SQIVND (reference sequence). The CDR3 DNA reads as TGTGCCAGTAGGGGGGTATCTGCAACTAATGAAAAACTGTTTTTT. Protein sequence: CASRGVSATNEKLFF.

The chain uses TRBV5-1 and TRBJ1-1, with 9 bases aligning to TRBD1. V lost 3 bases to trimming and J lost 10 bases; unmatched junction nucleotides: 10. Germline V gene data show CDR1 as SGHRS and CDR2 as YFSETQ. This CDR3 is 14 amino acids long. The chain's CDR3 is CASSSGTGFGRAFF. The CDR3 DNA reads as TGCGCCAGCAGCTCCGGGACAGGGTTTGGCAGAGCTTTCTTT.

The table lists this clone with a few counts. This sample includes further DNA sequences coding for the same CDR3. The chain joins TRBV6-6 to TRBJ1-2, with TRBD1 identical over 7 bases. CDR1 and CDR2 from the germline V gene are MNHNY and SVGAGI (reference sequence). V trimming: 5 bases; J trimming: 8 bases; junction bases outside the gene matches: 8. This CDR3 is built from 13 residues. CDR3 sequence (DNA): TGTGCCAGCAGTGATGCAGGGGGAAGAGGCTACACCTTC. It translates to CASSDAGGRGYTF.

J is TRBJ2-7 and V is TRBV7-9; D is tentatively TRBD1 or TRBD2 (6 bases each). The CDR3 contains 12 residues. V gave up 3 bases and J gave up 5 bases, with 8 bases separating them. Germline V gene sequence: CDR1 SEHNR, CDR2 FQNEAQ (reference sequence). CDR3 in amino acids: CASSFRGDEQYF. DNA for the CDR3: TGTGCCAGCAGCTTTAGGGGGGACGAGCAGTACTTC.

V usage is TRBV5-1 and J usage is TRBJ2-5, with D possibly being TRBD1 or TRBD2 (5 bases each). Germline V lookup: CDR1 SGHRS, CDR2 YFSETQ. V was trimmed by 4 bases and J by 1 base, leaving 14 bases between them. The CDR3 spans 15 residues. The CDR3 region is CASSNPGAPQETQYF. CDR3 sequence (DNA): TGCGCCAGCAGCAACCCCGGGGCCCCCCAAGAGACCCAGTACTTC.

V usage is TRBV29-1 and J usage is TRBJ1-1; D unresolved. Deletions cut 7 bases from V and 0 bases from J, with 12 bases between. CDR3 length: 13 residues. The V gene's germline CDR1 is SQVTM and CDR2 ANQGSEA. The CDR3 spells CSGLQDLNTEAFF. The DNA of the CDR3 is TGCAGCGGACTCCAAGACTTGAACACTGAAGCTTTCTTT.

This clone was counted only a few times. The V gene is TRBV27, the J gene TRBJ1-2; no firm D call. The ends were cut back, 4 bases at V and 4 bases at J, with 10 bases in the middle. The CDR3 extends over 13 amino acids. The germline V gene has CDR1 MNHEY and CDR2 SMNVEV (reference sequence). CDR3 DNA sequence: TGTGCCAGCAGTTCGGACGGCAGCTATGGCTACACCTTC. As protein: CASSSDGSYGYTF.

The J gene is TRBJ1-5, the V gene TRBV5-1, with TRBD1 identical over 7 bases. This CDR3 is built from 13 residues. Per germline, CDR1 SGHRS and CDR2 YFSETQ. V lost 8 bases and J lost 6; bases outside the gene matches: 8. CDR3 in DNA: TGCGCCAGGAGACAGGGATCGGGTCAGCCCCAGCATTTT. This sequence encodes CARRQGSGQPQHF.

V is TRBV4-1 and J is TRBJ2-7, with D hard to call. This CDR3 is built from 16 residues. V dropped 0 bases and J dropped 1 base, with 13 bases sitting between them. Germline CDR1 is MGHRA and CDR2 is YSYEKL. The CDR3 region has the DNA TGCGCCAGCAGCCAAGATCCGGGCCAAATGTCCTACGAGCAGTACTTC. Translated, it gives CASSQDPGQMSYEQYF.

The rearrangement links TRBV2 to TRBJ1-2, with 7 nucleotides matching TRBD1. With V trimmed by 5 bases and J by 5 bases, 17 bases remained unmatched. This CDR3 is built from 17 residues. The germline V gene has CDR1 SNHLY and CDR2 FYNNEI. In DNA form, the CDR3 reads TGTGCCAGCAGTCCGACAGGGAGACCTCGGGATGCTTATGGCTACACCTTC. Its translation: CASSPTGRPRDAYGYTF.